Sequencing of this T cell receptor (beta chain) was carried out in a study of multiple sclerosis patients with progressive multifocal leukoencephalopathy. Trimming took 3 bases from V and 8 from J, leaving 19 bases between them. Germline-derived CDR1 and CDR2 are KGHSH and LQKENI. The CDR3 has 15 residues. Clones were sequenced by immunoSEQ multiplex PCR, and TCRdb holds only the in-frame ones, with some missing. Found here are about 28,000 clones, around 89% of them singletons; the top ten hold roughly 1.3%. As to time point: approximately 12 months of natalizumab therapy. The control group, sampled over time, had multiple sclerosis, received natalizumab and did not develop PML. About this clone itself: The antigen is undetermined.

Study conclusions and caveats: Preferential TRBV-TRBJ pairings or common gene usage were not detected at PML.

This chain connects TRBV18 to TRBJ1-2; D might be TRBD1 (6 bases). The sample consisted of PBMCs, taken from a patient treated with natalizumab. The source of this sequence is a human donor with multiple sclerosis. The CDR3 here is CASSPSLDRSSGYTF. The CDR3 DNA reads TGTGCCAGCTCACCTTCGCTAGACAGGTCGAGCGGCTACACCTTC. The full variable domain, with the rest looked up from reference TRBV18 and TRBJ1-2, is NAGVMQNPRHLVRRRGQEARLRCSPMKGHSHVYWYRQLPEEGLKFMVYLQKENIIDESGMPKERFSAEFPKEGPSILRIQQVVRGDSAAYFCASSPSLDRSSGYTFGSGTRLTVV.